The TCR beta chain under discussion was sequenced for a study of blood T cell repertoires in COVID-19. In the study overall: The United States, Italy and Spain were the sources of the acute and convalescent COVID-19 samples. From T cells, B-cell-depleted T cells, or PBMCs came the material, which was cDNA or gDNA.

Authors' methods: Reference gene primer amplification gave nucleated cell count estimates. The data were produced by immunoSEQ multiplex PCR, yet TCRdb's version contains in-frame clones alone and is incomplete. D and trimming come from the DNA, and the V and J calls and clone size come from that table. This table has 60,000 or so clones, around 90% appearing once. In this sample, this clone turned up once. Unmatched junction bases numbered 5, after V lost 9 bases and J lost 6 bases. The length of the CDR3 is 13 residues. CDR1 is SGHAT and CDR2 is FQNNGV in the germline V gene. The chain is built from TRBV11-2 and TRBJ2-3, with 11 bases lining up with TRBD1. Source material: peripheral blood. The source of this sequence is a human donor with acute or convalescent COVID-19. The donor label of this sample is uncertain. The CDR3 bases are TGTGCCAGTAGGACAGGGGGCCCGGATACGCAGTATTTT. This gives the protein CASRTGGPDTQYF.